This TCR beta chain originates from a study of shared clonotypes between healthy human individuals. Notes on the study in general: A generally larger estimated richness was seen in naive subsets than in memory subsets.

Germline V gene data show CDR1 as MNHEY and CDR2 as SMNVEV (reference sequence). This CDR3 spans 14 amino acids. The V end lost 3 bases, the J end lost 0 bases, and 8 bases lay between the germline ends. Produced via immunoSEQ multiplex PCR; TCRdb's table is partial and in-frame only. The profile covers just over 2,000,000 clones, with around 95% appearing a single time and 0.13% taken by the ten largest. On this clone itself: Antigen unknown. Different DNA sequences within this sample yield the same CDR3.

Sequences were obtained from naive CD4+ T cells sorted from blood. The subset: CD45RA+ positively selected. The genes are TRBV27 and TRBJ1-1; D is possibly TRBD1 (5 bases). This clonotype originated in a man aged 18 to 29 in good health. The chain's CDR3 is CASSFRGLNTEAFF. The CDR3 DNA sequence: TGTGCCAGCAGTTTTCGGGGCCTGAACACTGAAGCTTTCTTT.